These 16 T cell receptor beta chains share one sample of origin, sequenced in a study of T-cell reconstitution after alpha-beta-depleted transplantation in children. Molecular barcoding with unique molecular identifiers was used for the TCRbeta library. Using its own MiXCR run on the PCR reads, TCRdb lists one record per CDR3 protein. The table records more than 550,000 distinct CDR3 sequences, about 10% of them present only once. Source: PBMCs from the stem cell graft donor, taken from the stem cell graft. The receptors were sampled from a human donor who donated a stem cell graft to a child with acute myeloid leukemia.

This clonotype was found a few times. This chain links TRBV20-1 with TRBJ1-4, with a tentative D call TRBD1 (6 bases). The CDR3 is made up of 15 amino acids. V lost 2 bases, J lost 8 bases, and 18 bases lay in between. Germline assignment: CDR1 DFQATT and CDR2 SNEGSKA (reference sequence). The CDR3 DNA reads TGCAGTGCTAGACGTAGGGGGAGGCTCGAGGAAAAACTGTTTTTT. It specifies CSARRRGRLEEKLFF.

At least ten counts were recorded for this clonotype. This chain links TRBV15 with TRBJ2-5; D is unresolved. CDR1 and CDR2 from the germline V gene are LNHNV and YYDKDF (reference sequence). With 0 bases removed from V and 2 bases from J, the gap between germline ends came to 10 bases. The CDR3 runs 15 residues. This CDR3 reads CATSRDLMTQETQYF. CDR3 coding DNA: TGTGCCACCAGCAGAGATCTGATGACTCAAGAGACCCAGTACTTC.

This clonotype has just a few counts. This sequence joins TRBV20-1 and TRBJ2-5; TRBD1 agrees at 7 bases. Per the germline V gene, CDR1 is DFQATT and CDR2 is SNEGSKA (reference sequence). V lost 4 bases to trimming and J lost 5 bases; unmatched junction nucleotides: 13. The CDR3 loop spans 15 amino acids. The CDR3 bases are TGCAGTGCTACAGGCAGGGGGAACTTGAGGGAGACCCAGTACTTC. This sequence encodes CSATGRGNLRETQYF.

This clonotype has a handful of counts. This sequence joins TRBV4-3 and TRBJ2-1, with unresolved D. Germline V lookup: CDR1 LGHNA, CDR2 YSLEER. This CDR3 has 9 residues. The V end was cut by 1 base, the J end by 12 bases, with 1 base between. This CDR3 is CASSQGQFF. The CDR3 nucleotides are TGCGCCAGCAGCCAAGGGCAGTTCTTC.

This clonotype was counted between two and nine times. The V gene is TRBV28, the J gene TRBJ1-5, with D maybe TRBD1 (6 bases). Trimming left V 7 bases short and J 4 bases short, with 20 bases between. The CDR3 length is 16 residues. Germline CDR1 and CDR2: MDHEN and SYDVKM. CDR3 sequence: CASTGICWRGNQPQHF. In DNA form, the CDR3 reads TGTGCCAGCACGGGAATTTGCTGGAGGGGGAATCAGCCCCAGCATTTT.

This clonotype turned up a few times. CDR3 residues: CASRSDGSNEQFF. As DNA, the CDR3 is TGTGCCAGCAGATCTGACGGATCCAATGAGCAGTTCTTC. The V and J genes are TRBV2 and TRBJ2-1; D call uncertain. The CDR3 spans 13 residues. Trimming shortened V by 6 bases and J by 6 bases, and 12 bases separated the two germline ends. Germline V CDR1 and CDR2: SNHLY, FYNNEI.

CDR3 nucleotide sequence: TGCGCCAGCAGCTTGGCTCCGGGTGAAACCTACGAGCAGTACTTC. Translated, it gives CASSLAPGETYEQYF. This sequence joins TRBV5-1 and TRBJ2-7; D is ambiguous. The CDR3 consists of 15 residues. Germline CDR1 and CDR2: SGHRS and YFSETQ. V was cut by 0 bases and J by 2 bases, with 12 bases left in between.

The chain links TRBV6-5 to TRBJ2-7; 14 nucleotides match TRBD2. J gave up 1 base and V 4 bases, and 9 bases lay outside the gene matches. This CDR3 comprises 18 residues. Germline CDR1 MNHEY, CDR2 SVGAGI. The CDR3 spells CASSSRLAGGLQSYEQYF. Written as DNA, the CDR3 is TGTGCCAGCAGTTCTAGACTAGCGGGAGGGCTACAATCCTACGAGCAGTACTTC.

This clonotype has ten or more counts. This chain joins TRBV7-8 and TRBJ1-5; 7 bases match TRBD1. The V segment lost 2 bases and the J segment 5 bases; nucleotides outside the gene matches: 0. Germline V gene lookup returns CDR1 SGHVS and CDR2 FQNEAQ. This CDR3 has 13 residues. The CDR3 region has the DNA TGTGCCAGCAGCTTAACAGGGGATCAGCCCCAGCATTTT. Its translation: CASSLTGDQPQHF.

This clonotype was recorded at least ten times. The V gene is TRBV6-5, the J gene TRBJ2-5, with a possible D match to TRBD1 (6 bases). V was pared by 8 bases and J by 2 bases, with 12 bases between. The CDR3 spans 13 residues. Germline-derived CDR1 and CDR2 are MNHEY and SVGAGI. CDR3 DNA: TGTGCCAGCGGCAGGGGTGGGCAAGAGACCCAGTACTTC. Protein product: CASGRGGQETQYF.

The rearrangement links TRBV12-3 or TRBV12-4 to TRBJ2-7; 12 nucleotides align to TRBD2. V lost 1 base, J lost 3 bases, and 7 bases stayed unmatched. This CDR3 is built from 17 residues. CDR3 nucleotides: TGTGCCAGCAGTTTAGGGCTAGCGGGAGGGCTGGGCTACGAGCAGTACTTC. Encoded protein: CASSLGLAGGLGYEQYF.

This clonotype was picked up many times. The chain carries TRBV11-2 and TRBJ1-1, with TRBD1 as a possible D gene (5 bases). The CDR3 has 13 residues. Per germline, CDR1 SGHAT and CDR2 FQNNGV. The ends were cut back, 5 bases at V and 4 bases at J, with 11 bases in the middle. The CDR3 reads CASSTRGGTEAFF. The CDR3 DNA is TGTGCCAGCAGCACTCGGGGGGGCACTGAAGCTTTCTTT.

The chain has TRBV20-1 and TRBJ2-1; TRBD2 agrees at 10 bases. Germline assignment: CDR1 DFQATT and CDR2 SNEGSKA (reference sequence). The CDR3 extends over 17 amino acids. The V gene end was trimmed by 0 bases and the J gene end by 2 bases; junction bases not matched to a gene: 7. CDR3 in DNA: TGCAGTGCTAGAGATTCGGCTAGCGGGGGAACCTACAATGAGCAGTTCTTC. Protein sequence: CSARDSASGGTYNEQFF.

Details on this clonotype: This clone may be a read error of a much larger clone one base away. The rearrangement joins TRBV4-3 to TRBJ2-4; D remains ambiguous. In germline, CDR1 is LGHNA, CDR2 YSLEER. The CDR3 loop spans 12 amino acids. CDR3 nucleotides: TGCGCCAGCAGCCAAGAGTCCCACATTGAGTACTTC. It is translated as CASSQESHIEYF.

V gene TRBV2 combines with J gene TRBJ1-6; D is uncertain. The V gene's germline CDR1 is SNHLY and CDR2 FYNNEI. The CDR3 has 14 residues. The V end lost 2 bases, the J end lost 14 bases, and 16 bases lay between the germline ends. The CDR3 loop is CASSERRERMTLHF. DNA for the CDR3: TGTGCCAGCAGTGAACGGCGGGAAAGGATGACCCTCCACTTT.

This clonotype was found many times. The rearrangement joins TRBV20-1 to TRBJ2-1; 7 bases are shared with TRBD2. This CDR3 spans 16 amino acids. CDR1 and CDR2 (germline): DFQATT, SNEGSKA (reference sequence). V trimming: 0 bases; J trimming: 3 bases; junction bases outside the gene matches: 8. DNA of the CDR3: TGCAGTGCTAGAGATCTTAGGTCTAGCGGCTACAATGAGCAGTTCTTC. Its protein product is CSARDLRSSGYNEQFF.